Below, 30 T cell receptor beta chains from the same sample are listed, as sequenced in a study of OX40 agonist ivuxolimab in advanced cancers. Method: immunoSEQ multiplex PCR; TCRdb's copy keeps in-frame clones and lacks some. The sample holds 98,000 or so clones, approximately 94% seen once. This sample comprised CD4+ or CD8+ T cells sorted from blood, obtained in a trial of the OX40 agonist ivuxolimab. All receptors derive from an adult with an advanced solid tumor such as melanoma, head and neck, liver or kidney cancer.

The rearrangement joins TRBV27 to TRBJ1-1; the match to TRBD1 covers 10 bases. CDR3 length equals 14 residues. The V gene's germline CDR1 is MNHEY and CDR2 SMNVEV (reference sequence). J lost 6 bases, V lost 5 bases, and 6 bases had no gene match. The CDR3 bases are TGTGCCAGCAGTGCCCGGGACAGGGGTCCTGAAGCTTTCTTT. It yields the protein CASSARDRGPEAFF.

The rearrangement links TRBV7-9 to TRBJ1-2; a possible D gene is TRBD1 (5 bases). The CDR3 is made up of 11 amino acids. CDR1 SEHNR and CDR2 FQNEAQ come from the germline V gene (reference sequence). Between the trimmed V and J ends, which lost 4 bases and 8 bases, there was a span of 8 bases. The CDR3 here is CASSSRDGYTF. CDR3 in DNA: TGTGCCAGCAGCTCCAGGGACGGCTACACCTTC.

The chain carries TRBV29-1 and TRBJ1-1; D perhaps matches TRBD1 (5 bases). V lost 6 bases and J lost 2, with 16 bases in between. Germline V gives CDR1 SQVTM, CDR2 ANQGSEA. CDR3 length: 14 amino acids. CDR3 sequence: CSVNWGSYNTEAFF. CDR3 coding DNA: TGCAGCGTAAATTGGGGCTCCTACAACACTGAAGCTTTCTTT. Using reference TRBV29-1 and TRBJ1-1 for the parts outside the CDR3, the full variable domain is SAVISQKPSRDICQRGTSLTIQCQVDSQVTMMFWYRQQPGQSLTLIATANQGSEATYESGFVIDKFPISRPNLTFSTLTVSNMSPEDSSIYLCSVNWGSYNTEAFFGQGTRLTVV.

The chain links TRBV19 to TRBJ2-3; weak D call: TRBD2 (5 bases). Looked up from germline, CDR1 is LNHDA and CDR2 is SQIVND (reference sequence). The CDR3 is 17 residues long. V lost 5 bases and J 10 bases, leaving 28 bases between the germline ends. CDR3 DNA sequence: TGTGCCAGTAGTCTCCCCGTCGGCGGTAGCGACCCTGCGTCGCAGTATTTT. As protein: CASSLPVGGSDPASQYF.

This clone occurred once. In nucleotides, the CDR3 is TGCGCCAGCAGCTTGCCCGGTTCTAGGCAAGAGACCCAGTACTTC. Translated: CASSLPGSRQETQYF. The rearrangement uses TRBV5-1 and TRBJ2-5, with no clear D. The V gene's germline CDR1 is SGHRS and CDR2 YFSETQ. Trimming stripped 1 base from V and 2 bases from J, with 12 bases between. CDR3 length: 15 amino acids.

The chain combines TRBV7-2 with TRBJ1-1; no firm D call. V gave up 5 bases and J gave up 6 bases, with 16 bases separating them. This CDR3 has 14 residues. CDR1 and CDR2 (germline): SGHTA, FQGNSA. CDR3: CASSVTRRSAEAFF. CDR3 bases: TGTGCCAGCAGCGTCACCCGACGTAGCGCTGAAGCTTTCTTT. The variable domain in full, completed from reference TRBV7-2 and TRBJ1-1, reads GAGVSQSPSNKVTEKGKDVELRCDPISGHTALYWYRQSLGQGLEFLIYFQGNSAPDKSGLPSDRFSAERTGGSVSTLTIQRTQQEDSAVYLCASSVTRRSAEAFFGQGTRLTVV.

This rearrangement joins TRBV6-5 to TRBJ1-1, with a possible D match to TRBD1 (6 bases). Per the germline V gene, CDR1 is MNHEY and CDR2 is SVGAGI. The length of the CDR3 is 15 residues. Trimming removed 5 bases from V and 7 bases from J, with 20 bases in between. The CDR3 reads CASSPRTRGASEAFF. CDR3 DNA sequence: TGTGCCAGCAGTCCCCGGACTCGGGGGGCGAGTGAAGCTTTCTTT.

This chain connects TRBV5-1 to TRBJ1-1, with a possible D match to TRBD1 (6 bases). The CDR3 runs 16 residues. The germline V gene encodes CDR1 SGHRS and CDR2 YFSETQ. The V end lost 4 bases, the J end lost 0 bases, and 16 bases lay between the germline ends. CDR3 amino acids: CASSQNPGVLNTEAFF. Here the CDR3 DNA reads TGCGCCAGCAGCCAGAACCCAGGGGTCCTGAACACTGAAGCTTTCTTT. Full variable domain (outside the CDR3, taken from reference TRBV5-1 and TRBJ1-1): KAGVTQTPRYLIKTRGQQVTLSCSPISGHRSVSWYQQTPGQGLQFLFEYFSETQRNKGNFPGRFSGRQFSNSRSEMNVSTLELGDSALYLCASSQNPGVLNTEAFFGQGTRLTVV.

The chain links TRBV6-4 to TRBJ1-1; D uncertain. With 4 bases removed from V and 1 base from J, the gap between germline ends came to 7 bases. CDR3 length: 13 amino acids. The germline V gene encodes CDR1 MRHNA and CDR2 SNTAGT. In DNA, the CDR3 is TGTGCCAGCAGTGGGCACCCGAACACTGAAGCTTTCTTT. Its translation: CASSGHPNTEAFF.

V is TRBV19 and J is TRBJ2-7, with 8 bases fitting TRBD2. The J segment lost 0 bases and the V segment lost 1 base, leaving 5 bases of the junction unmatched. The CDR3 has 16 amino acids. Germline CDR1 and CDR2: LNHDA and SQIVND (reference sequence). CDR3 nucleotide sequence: TGTGCCAGTAGTATAGGGAGCGGGAGACTCTCCTACGAGCAGTACTTC. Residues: CASSIGSGRLSYEQYF.

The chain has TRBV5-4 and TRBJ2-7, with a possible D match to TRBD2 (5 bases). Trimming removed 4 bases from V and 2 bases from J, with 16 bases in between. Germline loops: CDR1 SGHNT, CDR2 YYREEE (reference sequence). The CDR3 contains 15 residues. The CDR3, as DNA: TGTGCCAGCAGCCAAGCAGCGGAACGCGCCTACGAGCAGTACTTC. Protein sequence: CASSQAAERAYEQYF.

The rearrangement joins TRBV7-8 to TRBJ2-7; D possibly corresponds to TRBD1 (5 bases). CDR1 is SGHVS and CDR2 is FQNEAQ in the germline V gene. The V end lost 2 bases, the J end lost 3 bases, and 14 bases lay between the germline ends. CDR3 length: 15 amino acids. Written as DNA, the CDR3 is TGTGCCAGCAGCTTATCCTTCGGACACGACTACGAGCAGTACTTC. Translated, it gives CASSLSFGHDYEQYF.

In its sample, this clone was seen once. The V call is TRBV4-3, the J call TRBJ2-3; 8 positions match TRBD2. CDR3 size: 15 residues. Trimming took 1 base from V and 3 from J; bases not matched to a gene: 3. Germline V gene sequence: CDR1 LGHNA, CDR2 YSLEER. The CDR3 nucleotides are TGCGCCAGCAGCCAAGCGGGAGGGGTGACAGATACGCAGTATTTT. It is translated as CASSQAGGVTDTQYF.

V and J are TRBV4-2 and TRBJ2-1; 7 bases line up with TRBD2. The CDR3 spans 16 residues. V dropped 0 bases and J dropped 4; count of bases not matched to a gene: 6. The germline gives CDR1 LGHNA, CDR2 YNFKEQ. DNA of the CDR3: TGTGCCAGCAGCCAAGATGGGGCGGGAGCGTACAATGAGCAGTTCTTC. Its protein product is CASSQDGAGAYNEQFF.

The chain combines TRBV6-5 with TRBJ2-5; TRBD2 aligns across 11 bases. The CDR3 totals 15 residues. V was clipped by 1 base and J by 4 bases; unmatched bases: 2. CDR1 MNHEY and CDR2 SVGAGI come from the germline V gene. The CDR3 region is CASSYYSGRVETQYF. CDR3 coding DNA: TGTGCCAGCAGTTACTATAGCGGGAGGGTAGAGACCCAGTACTTC.

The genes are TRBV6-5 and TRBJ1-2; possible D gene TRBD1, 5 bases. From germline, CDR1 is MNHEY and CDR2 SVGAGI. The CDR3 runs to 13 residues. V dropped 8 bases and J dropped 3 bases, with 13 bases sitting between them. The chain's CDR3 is CASALGADYGYTF. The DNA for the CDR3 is TGTGCCAGCGCCCTCGGGGCAGACTATGGCTACACCTTC.

The CDR3 region is CASSDRDSQETQYF. CDR3 DNA sequence: TGTGCCAGCAGTGATCGGGACTCTCAAGAGACCCAGTACTTC. The rearrangement uses TRBV6-4 and TRBJ2-5, with a tentative D call TRBD2 (6 bases). Germline V gene lookup returns CDR1 MRHNA and CDR2 SNTAGT. The CDR3 runs 14 residues. V gave up 3 bases and J gave up 2 bases, with 10 bases separating them.

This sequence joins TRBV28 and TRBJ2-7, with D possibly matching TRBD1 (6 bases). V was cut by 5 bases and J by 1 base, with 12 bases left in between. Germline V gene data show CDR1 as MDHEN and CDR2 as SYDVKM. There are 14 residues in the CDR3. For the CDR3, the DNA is TGTGCCAGCAGTCCGACAGGACCGTCCTACGAGCAGTACTTC. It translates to CASSPTGPSYEQYF.

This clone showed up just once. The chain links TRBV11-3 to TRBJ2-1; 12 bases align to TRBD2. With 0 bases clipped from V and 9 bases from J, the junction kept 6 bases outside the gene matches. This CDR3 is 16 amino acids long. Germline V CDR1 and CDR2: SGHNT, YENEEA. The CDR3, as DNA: TGTGCCAGCAGCTTAGAAACTAGCGGGAGGCCCGCTGAGCAGTTCTTC. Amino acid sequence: CASSLETSGRPAEQFF. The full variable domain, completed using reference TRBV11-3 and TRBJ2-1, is EAGVVQSPRYKIIEKKQPVAFWCNPISGHNTLYWYLQNLGQGPELLIRYENEEAVDDSQLPKDRFSAERLKGVDSTLKIQPAELGDSAVYLCASSLETSGRPAEQFFGPGTRLTVL.

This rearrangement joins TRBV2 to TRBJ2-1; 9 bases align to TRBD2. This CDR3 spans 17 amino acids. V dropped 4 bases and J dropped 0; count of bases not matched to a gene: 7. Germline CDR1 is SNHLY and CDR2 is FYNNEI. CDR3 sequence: CASSGGLAPNSYNEQFF. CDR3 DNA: TGTGCCAGCAGTGGCGGACTAGCGCCCAACTCCTACAATGAGCAGTTCTTC.

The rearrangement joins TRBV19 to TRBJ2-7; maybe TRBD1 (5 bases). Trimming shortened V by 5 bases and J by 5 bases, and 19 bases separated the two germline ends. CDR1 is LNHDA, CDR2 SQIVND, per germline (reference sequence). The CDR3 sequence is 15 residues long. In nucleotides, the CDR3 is TGTGCCAGTAGTTACCTCGGAACAGGACGGAACGAGCAGTACTTC. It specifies CASSYLGTGRNEQYF. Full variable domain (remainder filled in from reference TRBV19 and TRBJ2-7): DGGITQSPKYLFRKEGQNVTLSCEQNLNHDAMYWYRQDPGQGLRLIYYSQIVNDFQKGDIAEGYSVSREKKESFPLTVTSAQKNPTAFYLCASSYLGTGRNEQYFGPGTRLTVT.

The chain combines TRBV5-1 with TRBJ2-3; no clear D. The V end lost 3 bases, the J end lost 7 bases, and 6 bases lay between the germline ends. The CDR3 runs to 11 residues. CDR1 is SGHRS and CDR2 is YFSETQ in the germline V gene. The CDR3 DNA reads TGCGCCAGCAGCTCCCAATATACGCAGTATTTT. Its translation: CASSSQYTQYF.

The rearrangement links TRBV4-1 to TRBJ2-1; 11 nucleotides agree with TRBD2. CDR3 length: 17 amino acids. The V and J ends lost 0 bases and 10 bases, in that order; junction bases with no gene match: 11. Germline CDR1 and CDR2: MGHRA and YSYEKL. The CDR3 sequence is CASSQDPAASGRQEQFF. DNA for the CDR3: TGCGCCAGCAGCCAAGATCCCGCGGCTAGCGGGAGGCAGGAGCAGTTCTTC.

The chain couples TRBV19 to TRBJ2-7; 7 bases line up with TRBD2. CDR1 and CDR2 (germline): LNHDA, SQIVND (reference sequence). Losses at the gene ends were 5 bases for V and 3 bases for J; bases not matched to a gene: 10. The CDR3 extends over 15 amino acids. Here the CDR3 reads CASSPSSGVGYEQYF. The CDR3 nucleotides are TGTGCCAGTAGTCCCTCGAGCGGGGTCGGCTACGAGCAGTACTTC.

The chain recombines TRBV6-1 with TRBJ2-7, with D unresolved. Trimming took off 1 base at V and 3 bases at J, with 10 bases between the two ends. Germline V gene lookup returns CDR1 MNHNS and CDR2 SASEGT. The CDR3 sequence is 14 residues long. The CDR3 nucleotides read TGTGCCAGCAGTGAAGGGCAGGCGGACTACGAGCAGTACTTC. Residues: CASSEGQADYEQYF.

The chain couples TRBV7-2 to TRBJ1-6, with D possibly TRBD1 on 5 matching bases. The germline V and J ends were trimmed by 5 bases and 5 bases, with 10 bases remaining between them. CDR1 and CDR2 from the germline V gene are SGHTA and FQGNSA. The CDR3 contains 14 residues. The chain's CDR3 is CASSLRVNNSPLHF. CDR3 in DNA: TGTGCCAGCAGCCTCAGGGTCAATAATTCACCCCTCCACTTT.

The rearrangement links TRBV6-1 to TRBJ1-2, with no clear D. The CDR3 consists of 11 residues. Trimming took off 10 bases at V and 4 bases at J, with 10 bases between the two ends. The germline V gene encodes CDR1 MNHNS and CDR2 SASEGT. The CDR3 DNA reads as TGTGCCATCGGAGAGGGCTATGGCTACACCTTC. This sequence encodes CAIGEGYGYTF.

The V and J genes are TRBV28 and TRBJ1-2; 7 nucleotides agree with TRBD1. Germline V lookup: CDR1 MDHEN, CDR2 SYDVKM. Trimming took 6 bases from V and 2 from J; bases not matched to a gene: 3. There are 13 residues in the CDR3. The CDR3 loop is CASSQQGNYGYTF. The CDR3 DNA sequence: TGTGCCAGCAGCCAACAGGGGAACTATGGCTACACCTTC.

CDR3 nucleotide sequence: TGTGCCTGGAGAGAACAGGGGGCATACTATGGCTACACCTTC. Translation gives CAWREQGAYYGYTF. The chain links TRBV30 to TRBJ1-2; 9 nucleotides agree with TRBD1. The J segment lost 3 bases and the V segment lost 3 bases, leaving 5 bases of the junction unmatched. This CDR3 is built from 14 residues. Germline CDR1 and CDR2: GTSNPN and SVGIG (reference sequence).

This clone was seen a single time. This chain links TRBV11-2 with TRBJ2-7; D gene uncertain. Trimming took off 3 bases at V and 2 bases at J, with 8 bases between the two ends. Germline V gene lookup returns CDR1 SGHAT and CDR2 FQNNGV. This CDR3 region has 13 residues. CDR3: CASSFLDTYEQYF. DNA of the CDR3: TGTGCCAGCAGCTTTTTGGATACCTACGAGCAGTACTTC.